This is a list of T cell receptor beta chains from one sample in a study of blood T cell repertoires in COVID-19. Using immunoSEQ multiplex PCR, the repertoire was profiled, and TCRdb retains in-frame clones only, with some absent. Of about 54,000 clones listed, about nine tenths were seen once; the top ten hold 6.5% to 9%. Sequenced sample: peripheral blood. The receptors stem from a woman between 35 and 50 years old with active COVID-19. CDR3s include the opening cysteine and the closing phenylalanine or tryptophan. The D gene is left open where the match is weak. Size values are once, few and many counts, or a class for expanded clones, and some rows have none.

CDR3aa: CASSLDFTEAFF
CDR3nt: TGTGCCAGCAGTCTGGACTTCACTGAAGCTTTCTTT
abundance: once
v_gene: TRBV2
j_gene: TRBJ1-1
d_gene: NA

CDR3aa: CASRDRASGNQPQHF
CDR3nt: TGTGCCAGCAGGGACAGGGCTTCGGGCAATCAGCCCCAGCATTTT
abundance: few
v_gene: TRBV2
j_gene: TRBJ1-5
d_gene: TRBD1

CDR3aa: CASSQGQNTEAFF
CDR3nt: TGTGCCAGCAGCCAAGGACAGAACACTGAAGCTTTCTTT
abundance: NA
v_gene: TRBV7-3
j_gene: TRBJ1-1
d_gene: NA

CDR3aa: CASSLEASGTDTQYF
CDR3nt: TGTGCCAGCAGCTTAGAGGCTAGCGGGACAGATACGCAGTATTTT
abundance: NA
v_gene: TRBV7-2
j_gene: TRBJ2-3
d_gene: TRBD2

CDR3aa: CASSEEASGGYNEQFF
CDR3nt: TGTGCCAGCAGTGAAGAGGCAAGCGGGGGGTACAATGAGCAGTTCTTC
abundance: NA
v_gene: TRBV2
j_gene: TRBJ2-1
d_gene: TRBD2

CDR3aa: CASRRLAGEQETQYF
CDR3nt: TGTGCCAGCAGAAGACTAGCGGGGGAACAAGAGACCCAGTACTTC
abundance: NA
v_gene: TRBV5-4
j_gene: TRBJ2-5
d_gene: TRBD2

CDR3aa: CASRSGMNTGELFF
CDR3nt: TGCGCCAGCAGATCGGGAATGAACACCGGGGAGCTGTTTTTT
abundance: NA
v_gene: TRBV5-1
j_gene: TRBJ2-2
d_gene: NA

CDR3aa: CASRAGGPTDTQYF
CDR3nt: TGTGCCAGCAGAGCGGGGGGGCCTACAGATACGCAGTATTTT
abundance: NA
v_gene: TRBV19
j_gene: TRBJ2-3
d_gene: TRBD2

CDR3aa: CASTGTGRASGNTIYF
CDR3nt: TGTGCCAGCACCGGGACAGGGCGAGCCTCTGGAAACACCATATATTTT
abundance: NA
v_gene: TRBV19
j_gene: TRBJ1-3
d_gene: TRBD1

CDR3aa: CASSRSQGTFSGNTIYF
CDR3nt: TGTGCCAGCAGCCGTTCACAGGGGACGTTCTCTGGAAACACCATATATTTT
abundance: NA
v_gene: TRBV11-2
j_gene: TRBJ1-3
d_gene: TRBD1

CDR3aa: CASAMWPPRDSSYGYTF
CDR3nt: TGTGCCAGTGCTATGTGGCCCCCTCGGGACAGCTCTTATGGCTACACCTTC
abundance: NA
v_gene: TRBV19
j_gene: TRBJ1-2
d_gene: TRBD1

CDR3aa: CASSESTQGGYTF
CDR3nt: TGTGCCAGCAGTGAATCGACACAGGGCGGCTACACCTTC
abundance: few
v_gene: TRBV2
j_gene: TRBJ1-2
d_gene: NA

CDR3aa: CSAGQTDTQYF
CDR3nt: TGCAGTGCGGGACAGACAGATACGCAGTATTTT
abundance: NA
v_gene: TRBV20-1
j_gene: TRBJ2-3
d_gene: TRBD1

CDR3aa: CASSSTPGLAEYEQYF
CDR3nt: TGTGCCAGCAGCTCGACCCCGGGACTAGCGGAATACGAGCAGTACTTC
abundance: once
v_gene: TRBV6-2/TRBV6-3
j_gene: TRBJ2-7
d_gene: TRBD2

CDR3aa: CASRYREQQPQHF
CDR3nt: TGTGCCAGCAGGTACAGGGAACAACAGCCCCAGCATTTT
abundance: NA
v_gene: TRBV2
j_gene: TRBJ1-5
d_gene: NA

CDR3aa: CASSNRDRPSTDTQYF
CDR3nt: TGCGCCAGCAGCAACCGGGACAGACCTAGCACAGATACGCAGTATTTT
abundance: NA
v_gene: TRBV5-1
j_gene: TRBJ2-3
d_gene: TRBD1

CDR3aa: CASSGSSYNEQFF
CDR3nt: TGTGCCAGCAGCGGGAGCTCCTACAATGAGCAGTTCTTC
abundance: NA
v_gene: TRBV2
j_gene: TRBJ2-1
d_gene: NA

CDR3aa: CASSDVSTEAFF
CDR3nt: TGCGCCAGCAGTGACGTCTCCACTGAAGCTTTCTTT
abundance: NA
v_gene: TRBV10-2
j_gene: TRBJ1-1
d_gene: NA

CDR3aa: CSVYYSGGVYNEQFF
CDR3nt: TGCAGCGTTTATTATAGCGGGGGGGTCTACAATGAGCAGTTCTTC
abundance: NA
v_gene: TRBV29-1
j_gene: TRBJ2-1
d_gene: TRBD2

CDR3aa: CASTPEGAGAGNTIYF
CDR3nt: TGCGCCAGCACCCCAGAAGGCGCAGGGGCTGGAAACACCATATATTTT
abundance: few
v_gene: TRBV4-1
j_gene: TRBJ1-3
d_gene: NA

CDR3aa: CASSFGGTGGANTQYF
CDR3nt: TGTGCCAGCAGCTTCGGTGGGACAGGGGGCGCGAATACGCAGTATTTT
abundance: NA
v_gene: TRBV13
j_gene: TRBJ2-3
d_gene: TRBD1

CDR3aa: CATSRDAGRNEKLFF
CDR3nt: TGTGCCACCAGCAGAGATGCGGGTCGTAATGAAAAACTGTTTTTT
abundance: NA
v_gene: TRBV15
j_gene: TRBJ1-4
d_gene: NA

CDR3aa: CASSLAQGDEQFF
CDR3nt: TGTGCCAGCAGCTTAGCGCAGGGCGATGAGCAGTTCTTC
abundance: NA
v_gene: TRBV7-2
j_gene: TRBJ2-1
d_gene: NA

CDR3aa: CASSSRDRGFGYTF
CDR3nt: TGTGCCAGCAGCTCCCGGGACAGGGGATTTGGCTACACCTTC
abundance: NA
v_gene: TRBV7-8
j_gene: TRBJ1-2
d_gene: TRBD1

CDR3aa: CASSLEGGTDTQYF
CDR3nt: TGCGCCAGCAGCTTGGAGGGAGGTACGGATACGCAGTATTTT
abundance: NA
v_gene: TRBV5-1
j_gene: TRBJ2-3
d_gene: NA

CDR3aa: CASSVQDTYTGELFF
CDR3nt: TGTGCCAGCAGCGTCCAGGACACATACACCGGGGAGCTGTTTTTT
abundance: NA
v_gene: TRBV9
j_gene: TRBJ2-2
d_gene: NA

CDR3aa: CASSLNRGQETQYF
CDR3nt: TGTGCCAGCTCACTGAACAGGGGCCAAGAGACCCAGTACTTC
abundance: NA
v_gene: TRBV18
j_gene: TRBJ2-5
d_gene: TRBD1

CDR3aa: CASSSKTGSNNEQFF
CDR3nt: TGTGCCAGCAGCTCCAAGACAGGGTCGAACAATGAGCAGTTCTTC
abundance: NA
v_gene: TRBV9
j_gene: TRBJ2-1
d_gene: TRBD1

CDR3aa: CASSVAAGDYNEQFF
CDR3nt: TGTGCCAGCAGCGTAGCCGCGGGGGACTACAATGAGCAGTTCTTC
abundance: NA
v_gene: TRBV9
j_gene: TRBJ2-1
d_gene: TRBD2

CDR3aa: CASIQPGLGMETQYF
CDR3nt: TGTGCCAGCATTCAACCGGGACTAGGAATGGAGACCCAGTACTTC
abundance: once
v_gene: TRBV6-6
j_gene: TRBJ2-5
d_gene: TRBD2